The 11 T cell receptor beta chains in this list originate from one sample, sequenced in a study of blood T cell repertoires in COVID-19. Some clones are missing from TCRdb's copy, which holds only in-frame ones; the method was immunoSEQ multiplex PCR. The table shows about 250,000 clones, with roughly nine tenths occurring only once. Sequencing used peripheral blood. The source of these receptors is a man aged 18-30 years with active or convalescent COVID-19.

The chain carries TRBV5-4 and TRBJ2-3, with 7 bases identical to TRBD2. CDR1 and CDR2 (germline): SGHNT, YYREEE (reference sequence). The CDR3 extends over 16 amino acids. The V segment lost 0 bases and the J segment 2 bases; nucleotides outside the gene matches: 6. CDR3 coding DNA: TGTGCCAGCAGCTTGGGGGTCCTAGCGGACACAGATACGCAGTATTTT. Its protein is CASSLGVLADTDTQYF.

The V call is TRBV6-4, the J call TRBJ2-1; 11 bases align to TRBD1. From germline, CDR1 is MRHNA and CDR2 SNTAGT. After removal of 2 bases from V and 6 bases from J, the junction contained 3 bases not matched to a gene. The CDR3 consists of 15 residues. The CDR3 nucleotides are TGTGCCAGCAGTGACGAGGGGACAGGGGGCAATGAGCAGTTCTTC. Amino acid sequence: CASSDEGTGGNEQFF.

Only one count was recorded for this clone. V usage is TRBV5-6 and J usage is TRBJ2-6, with D possibly being TRBD1 (6 bases). Per the germline V gene, CDR1 is SGHDT and CDR2 is YYEEEE. This CDR3 region has 16 residues. Trimming stripped 4 bases from V and 2 bases from J, with 13 bases between. The CDR3 DNA follows: TGTGCCAGCAGCCTAATAGACAGGACTGGGGCCAACGTCCTGACTTTC. Amino acids: CASSLIDRTGANVLTF.

The J gene is TRBJ2-7, the V gene TRBV25-1; TRBD1 is a possible D gene (5 bases). CDR1 is MGHDK, CDR2 SYGVNS, per germline. Between the trimmed V and J ends, which lost 8 bases and 2 bases, there was a span of 13 bases. The CDR3 loop spans 13 amino acids. The CDR3 coding sequence is TGTGCCAGCTCCTTCCAGGGTACCTACGAGCAGTACTTC. This encodes CASSFQGTYEQYF.

The chain couples TRBV2 to TRBJ1-5; a weak D match, TRBD1 (6 bases). The CDR3 runs to 18 residues. Germline lookup yields CDR1 SNHLY and CDR2 FYNNEI. Trimming took 2 bases from V and 0 from J, leaving 17 bases between them. The CDR3 sequence: CASSESRVQGSSNQPQHF. CDR3 in DNA: TGTGCCAGCAGTGAATCGAGGGTGCAGGGGAGTAGCAATCAGCCCCAGCATTTT. The complete variable domain, with remaining parts taken from reference TRBV2 and TRBJ1-5, reads EPEVTQTPSHQVTQMGQEVILRCVPISNHLYFYWYRQILGQKVEFLVSFYNNEISEKSEIFDDQFSVERPDGSNFTLKIRSTKLEDSAMYFCASSESRVQGSSNQPQHFGDGTRLSIL.

V gene TRBV6-5 combines with J gene TRBJ2-1; 8 bases align to TRBD2. V lost 1 base, J lost 5 bases, and 4 bases stayed unmatched. In germline, CDR1 is MNHEY, CDR2 SVGAGI. CDR3 length: 15 amino acids. CDR3: CASSYYGRANNEQFF. The CDR3 DNA is TGTGCCAGCAGTTACTACGGGAGGGCCAACAATGAGCAGTTCTTC.

This clone was seen just once. The chain carries TRBV5-1 and TRBJ1-2; 8 nucleotides align to TRBD1. Germline V CDR1 and CDR2: SGHRS, YFSETQ. The J segment lost 7 bases and the V segment lost 4 bases, leaving 15 bases of the junction unmatched. The CDR3 covers 16 residues. This CDR3 reads CASSPGQGRVTFGYTF. CDR3 nucleotide sequence: TGCGCCAGCAGCCCAGGACAGGGACGCGTTACGTTTGGCTACACCTTC.

This chain joins TRBV28 and TRBJ1-1, with D perhaps matching TRBD1 (5 bases). Between the trimmed V and J ends, which lost 3 bases and 1 base, there was a span of 9 bases. The length of the CDR3 is 14 residues. Germline V lookup: CDR1 MDHEN, CDR2 SYDVKM. CDR3 bases: TGTGCCAGCAGTTTGCCCGACAGGAACACTGAAGCTTTCTTT. Amino acids: CASSLPDRNTEAFF.

The genes are TRBV7-2 and TRBJ1-2, with 9 bases that match TRBD1. Germline lookup yields CDR1 SGHTA and CDR2 FQGNSA. V lost 1 base and J lost 7; bases outside the gene matches: 7. The length of the CDR3 is 15 residues. The CDR3 DNA reads as TGTGCCAGCAGCTTAGAATTACAGGGGGCGGCTGGCTACACCTTC. Translation gives CASSLELQGAAGYTF.

The chain has TRBV7-2 and TRBJ2-1; 8 positions agree with TRBD1. V shed 3 bases, J shed 4 bases, and the junction held 2 bases outside the gene matches. This CDR3 comprises 14 residues. The germline gives CDR1 SGHTA, CDR2 FQGNSA. CDR3: CASSFGTGYNEQFF. As DNA, the CDR3 is TGTGCCAGCAGCTTCGGGACAGGATACAATGAGCAGTTCTTC. The whole variable domain, remainder taken from reference TRBV7-2 and TRBJ2-1, is GAGVSQSPSNKVTEKGKDVELRCDPISGHTALYWYRQSLGQGLEFLIYFQGNSAPDKSGLPSDRFSAERTGGSVSTLTIQRTQQEDSAVYLCASSFGTGYNEQFFGPGTRLTVL.

V is TRBV7-8 and J is TRBJ1-2, with D uncertain. Germline-derived CDR1 and CDR2 are SGHVS and FQNEAQ. The CDR3 is 12 residues long. V lost 4 bases to trimming and J lost 3 bases, with 6 bases between them. Here the CDR3 DNA reads TGTGCCAGCAGCTCCCTATACTATGGCTACACCTTC. Translation gives CASSSLYYGYTF.